Below, 26 T cell receptor beta chains from the same sample are listed, as sequenced in a study of neurological immune-mediated disorders. TCRdb independently ran MiXCR on the 5' RACE reads; one entry per CDR3 protein. The data hold under 100,000 distinct CDR3 sequences, with less than 15% observed a single time. The time point was: longitudinal time-point 2. The sequenced material came from PBMCs. These receptors originate from a female donor with HTLV-1-associated myelopathy (HAM/TSP).

J is TRBJ2-1 and V is TRBV3-1; perhaps D is TRBD1 or TRBD2 (5 bases each). The CDR3 loop spans 14 amino acids. Germline lookup yields CDR1 LGHDT and CDR2 YNNKEL (reference sequence). Deletions cut 4 bases from V and 8 bases from J, with 15 bases between. CDR3 DNA: TGTGCCAGCAGCCCCCGGGACCGTCTCGATGAGCAGTTCTTC. Its translation is CASSPRDRLDEQFF.

This clonotype was picked up many times. This sequence joins TRBV20-1 and TRBJ1-3; D remains ambiguous. The CDR3 consists of 15 residues. Germline assignment: CDR1 DFQATT and CDR2 SNEGSKA (reference sequence). Trimming stripped 0 bases from V and 0 bases from J, with 9 bases between. The CDR3 spells CSARDYEASGNTIYF. In nucleotides, the CDR3 is TGCAGTGCTAGAGATTACGAAGCCTCTGGAAACACCATATATTTT.

This clonotype was seen at least ten times. The chain uses TRBV6-5 and TRBJ2-5; 9 bases agree with TRBD2. The CDR3 extends over 14 amino acids. The germline V gene encodes CDR1 MNHEY and CDR2 SVGAGI. V shed 6 bases, J shed 1 base, and the junction held 3 bases outside the gene matches. This CDR3 is CASSPTSGQETQYF. For the CDR3, the DNA is TGTGCCAGCAGCCCGACTAGCGGCCAAGAGACCCAGTACTTC.

This clonotype was counted ten times or more. V and J are TRBV28 and TRBJ2-3, with D possibly TRBD2 on 7 matching bases. The germline V gene encodes CDR1 MDHEN and CDR2 SYDVKM. This CDR3 is built from 16 residues. V was clipped by 6 bases and J by 6 bases, with 22 bases between them. CDR3 loop: CASSDGGLGYFDTQYF. Written as DNA, the CDR3 is TGTGCCAGCAGCGACGGGGGGCTCGGTTATTTTGATACGCAGTATTTT.

The table lists this clonotype with many counts. This sequence joins TRBV12-3 or TRBV12-4 and TRBJ2-3, with D possibly matching TRBD2 (5 bases). This CDR3 is built from 11 residues. The V gene lost 4 bases and the J gene lost 8 bases, with 7 bases spanning the gap. The CDR3 here is CASSSGVTQYF. CDR3 coding DNA: TGTGCCAGCAGTTCCGGGGTTACGCAGTATTTT.

The chain employs TRBV5-1 and TRBJ2-3; 9 nucleotides line up with TRBD2. Trimming cost V 1 base and J 4 bases; bases outside gene matches: 13. This CDR3 comprises 18 residues. Germline loops: CDR1 SGHRS, CDR2 YFSETQ. CDR3 nucleotide sequence: TGCGCCAGCAGCTTGTTTAGAGCTAGCGGGGAGACCTCAGATACGCAGTATTTT. Its translation is CASSLFRASGETSDTQYF.

This clonotype was seen ten or more times. This sequence joins TRBV5-1 and TRBJ2-7; D possibly corresponds to TRBD1 (6 bases). The CDR3 spans 12 residues. Germline V gene lookup returns CDR1 SGHRS and CDR2 YFSETQ. The germline V and J ends were trimmed by 3 bases and 7 bases, with 11 bases remaining between them. The CDR3 region has the DNA TGCGCCAGCAGCTCAACAGGGTCAGAGCAGTACTTC. Translation gives CASSSTGSEQYF. The whole variable domain, filled in from reference TRBV5-1 and TRBJ2-7, reads KAGVTQTPRYLIKTRGQQVTLSCSPISGHRSVSWYQQTPGQGLQFLFEYFSETQRNKGNFPGRFSGRQFSNSRSEMNVSTLELGDSALYLCASSSTGSEQYFGPGTRLTVT.

This clonotype was counted many times. The rearrangement joins TRBV20-1 to TRBJ2-7; weak D call: TRBD2 (6 bases). CDR1 and CDR2 (germline): DFQATT, SNEGSKA (reference sequence). This CDR3 spans 16 amino acids. V dropped 0 bases and J dropped 0 bases, with 15 bases sitting between them. The CDR3 sequence: CSARDLRGTSSYEQYF. CDR3 DNA: TGCAGTGCTAGAGATCTCCGGGGGACCTCCTCCTACGAGCAGTACTTC.

Of note for this clonotype: Being one base from a much bigger clone, this may be a read error. The chain employs TRBV5-1 and TRBJ1-1; D remains unclear. The CDR3 totals 15 residues. CDR1 and CDR2 (germline): SGHRS, YFSETQ. Trimming shortened V by 4 bases and J by 1 base, and 14 bases separated the two germline ends. The CDR3 coding sequence is TGCGCCAGCAGCAAGGTTGGACGCCCGAACACTGAAGCTTTCTTT. Translating it yields CASSKVGRPNTEAFF.

This sequence joins TRBV5-1 and TRBJ1-5; 7 nucleotides align to TRBD1. Per the germline V gene, CDR1 is SGHRS and CDR2 is YFSETQ. V was pared by 7 bases and J by 3 bases, with 4 bases of the junction left unmatched. CDR3 length: 13 residues. The CDR3: CASPGTVNQPQHF. The CDR3 coding sequence is TGCGCCAGCCCGGGGACAGTCAATCAGCCCCAGCATTTT.

CDR3 coding DNA: TGTGCCAGCAGCCCCCAAGGACAGGCAGATACGCAGTATTTT. As protein: CASSPQGQADTQYF. The chain couples TRBV9 to TRBJ2-3, with 7 bases matching TRBD1. Germline lookup yields CDR1 SGDLS and CDR2 YYNGEE. J lost 4 bases, V lost 4 bases, and 6 bases had no gene match. This CDR3 is built from 14 residues.

This clonotype was seen ten or more times. The chain employs TRBV5-1 and TRBJ2-1; 9 positions agree with TRBD2. CDR1 is SGHRS, CDR2 YFSETQ, per germline. Trimming cost V 4 bases and J 7 bases; bases outside gene matches: 9. CDR3 length: 15 residues. The CDR3 region is CASSPYSGGGNEQFF. CDR3 DNA sequence: TGCGCCAGCAGCCCTTATAGCGGGGGCGGGAATGAGCAGTTCTTC.

With respect to this clonotype: With a much larger clone just one base away, this may be a read error. V is TRBV5-1 and J is TRBJ1-1; D is possibly TRBD1 (6 bases). There are 15 residues in the CDR3. Germline V gives CDR1 SGHRS, CDR2 YFSETQ. Trimming removed 4 bases from V and 1 base from J, with 14 bases in between. The CDR3 DNA sequence: TGCGCCAGCAGCCCAGGGGAGAACAAGAACACTGAAGCTTTCTTT. Residues: CASSPGENKNTEAFF.

This clonotype was recorded many times. The DNA of the CDR3 is TGTGCCAGCTGCTGGGGCCAGAGCTACGAGCAGTACTTC. Protein product: CASCWGQSYEQYF. J is TRBJ2-7 and V is TRBV2; D is possibly TRBD1 (5 bases). The V end was cut by 8 bases, the J end by 3 bases, with 14 bases between. The CDR3 has 13 residues. Germline values: CDR1 SNHLY, CDR2 FYNNEI.

This clonotype was counted at least ten times. The chain joins TRBV29-1 to TRBJ1-1, with a tentative D call TRBD1 (5 bases). With 5 bases removed from V and 0 bases from J, the gap between germline ends came to 16 bases. This CDR3 is built from 15 residues. Germline CDR1 is SQVTM and CDR2 is ANQGSEA. In DNA form, the CDR3 reads TGCAGCGTTTTAGGACGGGGGACCATGAACACTGAAGCTTTCTTT. Encoded protein: CSVLGRGTMNTEAFF.

This clonotype was detected ten times or more. The V and J genes are TRBV7-9 and TRBJ2-7; 8 bases fit TRBD1. The germline CDR1 and CDR2 sequences are SEHNR and FQNEAQ (reference sequence). V lost 5 bases to trimming and J lost 5 bases; unmatched junction nucleotides: 5. CDR3 size: 13 residues. This CDR3 is CASSPGQGHEQYF. The CDR3 region has the DNA TGTGCCAGCAGCCCTGGACAGGGCCACGAGCAGTACTTC.

Of note for this clonotype: This may come from a read error, since a much larger clone is one base off. V gene TRBV12-3 or TRBV12-4 combines with J gene TRBJ2-2; possibly TRBD1 or TRBD2 for D (5 bases each). Trimming took 3 bases from V and 0 from J, leaving 17 bases between them. The CDR3 spans 18 residues. The CDR3 DNA reads as TGTGCCAGCAGTTTGCGGAGCTGGGGGTTTTCGAACACCGGGGAGCTGTTTTTT. Its translation is CASSLRSWGFSNTGELFF.

The V and J genes are TRBV19 and TRBJ2-7; unclear D gene. This CDR3 region has 14 residues. V lost 4 bases and J lost 5, with 15 bases in between. The germline V gene has CDR1 LNHDA and CDR2 SQIVND (reference sequence). This chain's CDR3 is CASSTHRDIHEQYF. The DNA of the CDR3 is TGTGCCAGTAGTACCCACCGAGACATCCACGAGCAGTACTTC.

This clonotype occurred many times. The gene calls are TRBV4-1 and TRBJ2-7, with 10 bases lining up with TRBD1. The CDR3 has 15 amino acids. Germline V gene lookup returns CDR1 MGHRA and CDR2 YSYEKL. V trimming: 0 bases; J trimming: 4 bases; junction bases outside the gene matches: 3. Here the CDR3 reads CASSQEDRGGYEQYF. In DNA form, the CDR3 reads TGCGCCAGCAGCCAAGAGGACAGGGGGGGGTACGAGCAGTACTTC.

In its sample, this clonotype was seen many times. The chain carries TRBV20-1 and TRBJ1-6, with 8 bases identical to TRBD1. V dropped 1 base and J dropped 6; count of bases not matched to a gene: 8. Germline V CDR1 and CDR2: DFQATT, SNEGSKA (reference sequence). CDR3 length equals 16 residues. The CDR3 region has the DNA TGCAGTGCTAGAGCTCAGCGGGGGACAGGTAATTCACCCCTCCACTTT. Residues: CSARAQRGTGNSPLHF.

This clonotype has at least ten counts. The genes are TRBV9 and TRBJ2-3; maybe TRBD2 (7 bases). The CDR3 sequence is 16 residues long. V lost 0 bases and J 1 base, leaving 12 bases between the germline ends. Looked up from germline, CDR1 is SGDLS and CDR2 is YYNGEE. The CDR3 loop reads CASSVVVGGRTDTQYF. DNA for the CDR3: TGTGCCAGCAGCGTAGTGGTGGGGGGGCGCACAGATACGCAGTATTTT.

This clonotype came up many times. V is TRBV4-1 and J is TRBJ1-3, with D possibly TRBD1 on 6 matching bases. The CDR3 is 15 residues long. Germline-derived CDR1 and CDR2 are MGHRA and YSYEKL. Trimming took off 3 bases at V and 3 bases at J, with 12 bases between the two ends. The CDR3, as DNA: TGCGCCAGCAGCCAGCCCGGGACATTTGGAAACACCATATATTTT. Its protein product is CASSQPGTFGNTIYF.

Of note for this clonotype: Given a much more abundant clone one base away, this may be a read error. This chain links TRBV12-5 with TRBJ2-6, with D perhaps matching TRBD2 (6 bases). In germline, CDR1 is LGHNT, CDR2 FRNRAP. This CDR3 is 15 amino acids long. V was pared by 5 bases and J by 0 bases, with 8 bases between. The CDR3 DNA sequence: TGTGCTAGTGGTCGGGAGTACTCTGGGGCCAACGTCCTGACTTTC. Translation: CASGREYSGANVLTF.

Ten or more counts support this clonotype. The chain links TRBV9 to TRBJ2-7, with 7 bases identical to TRBD2. Germline CDR1 is SGDLS and CDR2 is YYNGEE. This CDR3 region has 15 residues. V was pared by 4 bases and J by 2 bases, with 9 bases of the junction left unmatched. The CDR3 is CASSIYDGGAYEQYF. DNA for the CDR3: TGTGCCAGCAGCATTTACGATGGGGGGGCCTACGAGCAGTACTTC.

This clonotype was counted ten times or more. The rearrangement uses TRBV7-8 and TRBJ2-7, with 10 bases aligning to TRBD1. This CDR3 has 14 amino acids. After removal of 5 bases from V and 4 bases from J, the junction contained 5 bases not matched to a gene. The germline V gene encodes CDR1 SGHVS and CDR2 FQNEAQ. The CDR3 region is CASSIDRGLYEQYF. CDR3 sequence (DNA): TGTGCCAGCAGCATAGACAGGGGGCTTTACGAGCAGTACTTC.

The sample holds many counts of this clonotype. The V call is TRBV5-1, the J call TRBJ2-7; D possibly matches TRBD1 or TRBD2 (5 bases each). The germline V gene encodes CDR1 SGHRS and CDR2 YFSETQ. V was clipped by 4 bases and J by 6 bases, with 20 bases between them. This CDR3 has 15 residues. The CDR3 sequence is CASSLLTSFQGEQYF. The CDR3 DNA is TGCGCCAGCAGCCTACTTACTAGTTTTCAGGGCGAGCAGTACTTC.